One sample yielded the 4 T cell receptor beta chains listed below, sequenced in a study of blood T cells in healthy people across ages. The use of a sample-barcoded 5' primer and a J-beta primer mix characterized a second PCR of about 7 to 12 cycles. Via MiXCR, TCRdb re-called the 5' RACE reads, giving one row per CDR3 protein. The sample yields hundreds of thousands of distinct CDR3 sequences, around 20% seen once. Sequenced sample: blood. These receptors were obtained from a man between 65 and 85 years old in good health.

CDR3 protein: CASSHQGGYEQYF. The CDR3 DNA reads TGTGCCAGCAGCCACCAGGGGGGCTACGAGCAGTACTTC. J is TRBJ2-7 and V is TRBV3-1; perhaps TRBD1 as D (7 bases). The V gene's germline CDR1 is LGHDT and CDR2 YNNKEL (reference sequence). The length of the CDR3 is 13 residues. V was pared by 3 bases and J by 3 bases, with 9 bases between.

The gene calls are TRBV6-1 and TRBJ2-3; 8 nucleotides line up with TRBD2. CDR1 is MNHNS and CDR2 is SASEGT in the germline V gene. CDR3 length: 17 amino acids. After removal of 4 bases from V and 2 bases from J, the junction contained 11 bases not matched to a gene. The CDR3 loop is CASSAFGREVLTDTQYF. In DNA, the CDR3 is TGTGCCAGCAGTGCGTTTGGGCGGGAGGTTCTCACAGATACGCAGTATTTT.

V and J are TRBV5-1 and TRBJ2-7, with 13 nucleotides matching TRBD2. The CDR3 length is 15 residues. J lost 4 bases, V lost 4 bases, and 5 bases had no gene match. Germline values: CDR1 SGHRS, CDR2 YFSETQ. The CDR3 bases are TGCGCCAGCAGCATTGGGACTAGCGGGATATACGAGCAGTACTTC. Translating gives CASSIGTSGIYEQYF.

J is TRBJ2-5 and V is TRBV6-6; TRBD1 aligns across 7 bases. The V gene's germline CDR1 is MNHNY and CDR2 SVGAGI (reference sequence). Trimming at V came to 6 bases and at J to 2 bases, leaving 6 bases not matched to a gene. The CDR3 is made up of 14 amino acids. CDR3: CASREQGDQETQYF. In DNA form, the CDR3 reads TGTGCCAGCAGAGAGCAGGGGGATCAAGAGACCCAGTACTTC.